A single T cell receptor (beta chain) is shown here with its context. This sample is drawn from a study of cytotoxic CD8 clonotypes in ibrutinib-treated CLL. Sequencing was performed with immunoSEQ multiplex PCR; in TCRdb, only in-frame clones are kept and a portion is missing. The sample yields about 140,000 clones, 80% seen once. Germline V gene lookup returns CDR1 SGHNT and CDR2 YYREEE (reference sequence). V was pared by 4 bases and J by 11 bases, with 16 bases between. This CDR3 contains 14 residues. The sequences come from PBMCs, collected after 36 months of ibrutinib treatment. The chain couples TRBV5-4 to TRBJ1-6; D not resolved. This TCR derives from a human donor with chronic lymphocytic leukemia. In nucleotides, the CDR3 is TGTGCCAGCAGCCCAGACATTATTGGACCACCCCTCCACTTT. It codes for CASSPDIIGPPLHF. Full variable domain (rest looked up from reference TRBV5-4 and TRBJ1-6): ETGVTQSPTHLIKTRGQQVTLRCSSQSGHNTVSWYQQALGQGPQFIFQYYREEENGRGNFPPRFSGLQFPNYSSELNVNALELDDSALYLCASSPDIIGPPLHFGNGTRLTVT.